This T cell receptor (beta chain) appears in the sequencing data of a study of CD8 T cell repertoires and HIV-1 epitope variants. Study-wide context: Controls included no peptide, Ebola AY9 epitope, and a CMV, EBV, flu pool. Tested: three Gag epitope families, Nef HW9 and YT9. Cultures ran around nine days, with IL-2, IL-7 and IL-15 added on days 3 and 7. Findings of the study overall: Most of the nine antigen-specific clonotypes appeared cross-reactive to autologous or escape variants.

The repertoire was sequenced with immunoSEQ multiplex PCR; TCRdb's copy has only in-frame clones and lacks some. Altogether roughly 100,000 clones are present, roughly 77% being singletons, with the ten largest covering around 25%. In regard to this clone: Its antigen remains unknown.

V was clipped by 3 bases and J by 3 bases; unmatched bases: 6. The CDR3 is made up of 15 amino acids. Germline V gene sequence: CDR1 SEHNR, CDR2 FQNEAQ (reference sequence). The TCR originated in a male donor with HIV. The chain carries TRBV7-9 and TRBJ2-5, with 8 bases fitting TRBD2. The sample consisted of uncultured baseline CD8+ T cells from peripheral blood mononuclear cells (PBMCs). CDR3 sequence (DNA): TGTGCCAGCAGCTTCCGGGGGGGAGAGGAAGAGACCCAGTACTTC. Protein sequence: CASSFRGGEEETQYF.